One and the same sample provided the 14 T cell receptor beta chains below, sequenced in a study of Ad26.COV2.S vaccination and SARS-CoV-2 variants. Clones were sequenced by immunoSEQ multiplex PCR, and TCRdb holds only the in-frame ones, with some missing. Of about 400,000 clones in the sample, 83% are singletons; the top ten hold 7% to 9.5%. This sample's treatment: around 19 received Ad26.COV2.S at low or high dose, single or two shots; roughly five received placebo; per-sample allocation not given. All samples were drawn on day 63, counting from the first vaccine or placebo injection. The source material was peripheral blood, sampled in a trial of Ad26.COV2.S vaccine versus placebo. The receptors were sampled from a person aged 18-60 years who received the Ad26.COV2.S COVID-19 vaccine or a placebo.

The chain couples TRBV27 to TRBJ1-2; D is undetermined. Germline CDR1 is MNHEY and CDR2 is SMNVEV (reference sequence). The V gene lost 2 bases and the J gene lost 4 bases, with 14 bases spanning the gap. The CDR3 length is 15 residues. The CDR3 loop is CASSLGSGSLYGYTF. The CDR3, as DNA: TGTGCCAGCAGTTTAGGGTCAGGTTCTCTCTATGGCTACACCTTC.

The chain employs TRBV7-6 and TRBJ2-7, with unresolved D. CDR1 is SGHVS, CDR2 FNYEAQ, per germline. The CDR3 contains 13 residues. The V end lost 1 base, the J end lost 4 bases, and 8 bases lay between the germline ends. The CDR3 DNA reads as TGTGCCAGCAGCTTAGAGTCCGGTTACGAGCAGTACTTC. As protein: CASSLESGYEQYF.

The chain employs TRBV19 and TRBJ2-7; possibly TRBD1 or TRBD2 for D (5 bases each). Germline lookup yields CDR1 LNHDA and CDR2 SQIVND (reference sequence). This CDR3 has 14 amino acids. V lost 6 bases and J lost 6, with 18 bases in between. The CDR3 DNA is TGTGCCAGTAGGGACTCGCGTGGGGGACCCGAGCAGTACTTC. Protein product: CASRDSRGGPEQYF.

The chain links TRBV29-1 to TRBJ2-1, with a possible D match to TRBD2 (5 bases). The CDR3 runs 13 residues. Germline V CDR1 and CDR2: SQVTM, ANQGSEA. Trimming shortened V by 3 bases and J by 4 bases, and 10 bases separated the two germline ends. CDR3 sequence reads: CSVEVIAYNEQFF. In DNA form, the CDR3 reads TGCAGCGTTGAGGTTATAGCGTACAATGAGCAGTTCTTC.

The CDR3 loop reads CASRDRLSDGYTF. The CDR3 DNA is TGTGCCAGCAGAGACAGGTTAAGCGATGGCTACACCTTC. This chain joins TRBV6-4 and TRBJ1-2; TRBD1 is a possible D gene (6 bases). Trimming removed 6 bases at V and 6 bases at J, with 14 bases between. The CDR3 has 13 amino acids. In germline, CDR1 is MRHNA, CDR2 SNTAGT.

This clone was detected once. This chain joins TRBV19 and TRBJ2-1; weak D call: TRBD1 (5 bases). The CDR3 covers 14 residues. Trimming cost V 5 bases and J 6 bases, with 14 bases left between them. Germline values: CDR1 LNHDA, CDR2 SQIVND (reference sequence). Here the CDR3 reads CASSWQGVRNEQFF. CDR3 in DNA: TGTGCCAGTAGTTGGCAGGGCGTCCGCAATGAGCAGTTCTTC. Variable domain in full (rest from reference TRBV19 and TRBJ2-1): DGGITQSPKYLFRKEGQNVTLSCEQNLNHDAMYWYRQDPGQGLRLIYYSQIVNDFQKGDIAEGYSVSREKKESFPLTVTSAQKNPTAFYLCASSWQGVRNEQFFGPGTRLTVL.

DNA of the CDR3: TGTGCCAGCAGTCAATCCCCCGGGCGGGGGAACTACGAGCAGTACTTC. It translates to CASSQSPGRGNYEQYF. This chain connects TRBV7-9 to TRBJ2-7; TRBD2 matches at 7 bases. Per the germline V gene, CDR1 is SEHNR and CDR2 is FQNEAQ (reference sequence). There are 16 residues in the CDR3. V shed 6 bases and J 3 bases; nucleotides not matched to a gene: 14.

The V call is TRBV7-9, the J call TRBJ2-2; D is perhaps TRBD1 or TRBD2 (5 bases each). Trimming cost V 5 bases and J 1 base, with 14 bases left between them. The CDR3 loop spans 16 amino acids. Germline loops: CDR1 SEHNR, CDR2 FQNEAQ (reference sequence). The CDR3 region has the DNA TGTGCCAGCAGCCTACGGGACGGAGTGAACACCGGGGAGCTGTTTTTT. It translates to CASSLRDGVNTGELFF.

For the CDR3, the DNA is TGCGCCAGCTCCTCCTCCCCACACGGAAATGAGCAGTTCTTC. Amino acid sequence: CASSSSPHGNEQFF. The genes are TRBV5-1 and TRBJ2-1, with D unresolved. The CDR3 loop spans 14 amino acids. Germline CDR1 and CDR2: SGHRS and YFSETQ. The germline V and J ends were trimmed by 7 bases and 7 bases, with 18 bases remaining between them.

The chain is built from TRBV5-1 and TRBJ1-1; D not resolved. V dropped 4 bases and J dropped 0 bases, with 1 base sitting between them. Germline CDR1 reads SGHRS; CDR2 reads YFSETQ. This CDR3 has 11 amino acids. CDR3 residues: CASSMNTEAFF. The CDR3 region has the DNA TGCGCCAGCAGCATGAACACTGAAGCTTTCTTT.

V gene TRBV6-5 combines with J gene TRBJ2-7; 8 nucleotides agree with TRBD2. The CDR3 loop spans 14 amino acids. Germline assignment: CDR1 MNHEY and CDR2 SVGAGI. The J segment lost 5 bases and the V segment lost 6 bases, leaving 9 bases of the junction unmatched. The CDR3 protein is CASRFREGLHEQYF. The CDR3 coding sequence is TGTGCCAGCAGGTTCCGGGAGGGCCTCCACGAGCAGTACTTC.

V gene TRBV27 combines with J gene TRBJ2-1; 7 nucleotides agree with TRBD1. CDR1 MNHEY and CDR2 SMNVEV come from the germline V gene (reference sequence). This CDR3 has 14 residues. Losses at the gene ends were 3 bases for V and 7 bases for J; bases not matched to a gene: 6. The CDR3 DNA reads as TGTGCCAGCAGTTTTAAGGGGGCGGTTAATGAGCAGTTCTTC. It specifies CASSFKGAVNEQFF.

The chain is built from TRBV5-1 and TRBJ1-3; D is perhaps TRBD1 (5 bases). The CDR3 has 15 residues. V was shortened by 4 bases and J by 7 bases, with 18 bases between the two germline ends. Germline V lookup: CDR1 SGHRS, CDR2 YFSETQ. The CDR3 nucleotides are TGCGCCAGCAGCACCGACGCTACCGGGGGGAACACCATATATTTT. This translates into CASSTDATGGNTIYF. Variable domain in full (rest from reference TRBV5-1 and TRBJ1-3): KAGVTQTPRYLIKTRGQQVTLSCSPISGHRSVSWYQQTPGQGLQFLFEYFSETQRNKGNFPGRFSGRQFSNSRSEMNVSTLELGDSALYLCASSTDATGGNTIYFGEGSWLTVV.

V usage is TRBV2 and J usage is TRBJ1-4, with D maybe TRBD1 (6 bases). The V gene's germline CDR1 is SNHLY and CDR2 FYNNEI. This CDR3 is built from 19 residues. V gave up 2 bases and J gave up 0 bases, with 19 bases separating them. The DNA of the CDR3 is TGTGCCAGCAGTGAATGGGCAGGGGCAAGCTCTGCAACTAATGAAAAACTGTTTTTT. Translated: CASSEWAGASSATNEKLFF.